The present T cell receptor (beta chain) was sequenced within a study of patients and donors after allogeneic stem cell transplantation. The V end lost 5 bases, the J end lost 1 base, and 12 bases lay between the germline ends. The CDR3 has 14 residues. CDR1 and CDR2 (germline): MNHEY, SVGEGT. This clonotype has a handful of counts. TCRdb reprocessed the RT-PCR reads via MiXCR and lists one record per CDR3 protein. Found here are fewer than 500,000 distinct CDR3 sequences, 15% to 20% of them singletons; the top ten hold roughly 7%. The chain has TRBV6-2 or TRBV6-3 and TRBJ2-7; the D gene could be TRBD1 or TRBD2 (6 bases each). This sequence originates from a human donor who was either an allogeneic HSCT recipient or a stem cell or donor lymphocyte infusion donor (not recorded which). It is not recorded whose cells these are; they may come from a transplant donor. Sequenced: blood, either unsorted or a sorted T cell fraction (not recorded which). The CDR3 DNA reads as TGTGCCAGCAGTCGCGGGGACAAATCCTACGAGCAGTACTTC. It specifies CASSRGDKSYEQYF.